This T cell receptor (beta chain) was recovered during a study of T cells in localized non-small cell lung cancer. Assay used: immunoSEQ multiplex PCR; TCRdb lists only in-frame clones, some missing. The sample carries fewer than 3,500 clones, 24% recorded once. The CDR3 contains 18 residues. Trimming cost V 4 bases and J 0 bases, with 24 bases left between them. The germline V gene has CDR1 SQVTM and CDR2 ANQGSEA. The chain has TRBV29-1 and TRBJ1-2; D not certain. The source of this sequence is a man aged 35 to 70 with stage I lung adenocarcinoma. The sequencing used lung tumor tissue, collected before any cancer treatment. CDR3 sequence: CSVAVRRPDHGANYGYTF. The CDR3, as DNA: TGCAGCGTTGCTGTTAGACGTCCGGACCATGGAGCTAACTATGGCTACACCTTC.